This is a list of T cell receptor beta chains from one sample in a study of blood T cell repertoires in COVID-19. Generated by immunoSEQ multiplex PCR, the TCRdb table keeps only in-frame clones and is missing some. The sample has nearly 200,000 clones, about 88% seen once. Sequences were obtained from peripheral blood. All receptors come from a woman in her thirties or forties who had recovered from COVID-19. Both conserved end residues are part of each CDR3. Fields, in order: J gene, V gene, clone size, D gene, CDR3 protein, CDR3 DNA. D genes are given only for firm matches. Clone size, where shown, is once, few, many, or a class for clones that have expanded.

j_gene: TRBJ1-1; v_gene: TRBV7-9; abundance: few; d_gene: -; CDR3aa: CASSLYRTEAFF; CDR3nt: TGTGCCAGCAGCTTATACCGGACTGAAGCTTTCTTT
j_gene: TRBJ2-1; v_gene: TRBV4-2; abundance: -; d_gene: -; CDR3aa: CASSQDRGRGTYNEQFF; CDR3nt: TGTGCCAGCAGCCAAGATCGGGGGAGAGGAACCTACAATGAGCAGTTCTTC
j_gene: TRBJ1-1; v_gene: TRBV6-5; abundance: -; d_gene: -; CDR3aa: CASSYSRREMNTEAFF; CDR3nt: TGTGCCAGCAGTTACTCACGCAGGGAAATGAACACTGAAGCTTTCTTT
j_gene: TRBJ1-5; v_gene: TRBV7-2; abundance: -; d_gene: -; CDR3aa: CASSLDIRGNQPQHF; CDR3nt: TGTGCCAGCAGCTTAGATATTCGGGGCAATCAGCCCCAGCATTTT
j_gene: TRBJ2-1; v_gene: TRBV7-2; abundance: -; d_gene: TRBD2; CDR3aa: CASSLGLAGVPQFF; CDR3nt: TGTGCCAGCAGCTTGGGACTAGCGGGAGTTCCACAGTTCTTC
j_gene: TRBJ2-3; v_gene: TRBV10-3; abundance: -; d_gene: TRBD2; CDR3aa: CAISGVLAGVGDTQYF; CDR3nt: TGTGCCATCAGTGGAGTCTTAGCGGGAGTAGGAGATACGCAGTATTTT
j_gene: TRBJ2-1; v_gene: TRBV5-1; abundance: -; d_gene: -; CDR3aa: CASSTMDSYNEQFF; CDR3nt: TGCGCCAGCAGCACCATGGACAGCTACAATGAGCAGTTCTTC
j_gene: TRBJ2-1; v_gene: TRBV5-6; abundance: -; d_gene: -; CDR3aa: CASSLGTNDNEQFF; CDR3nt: TGTGCCAGCAGCTTGGGGACAAATGACAATGAGCAGTTCTTC
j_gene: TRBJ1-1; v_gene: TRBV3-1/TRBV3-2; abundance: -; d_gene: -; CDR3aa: CASSQQGQRAFF; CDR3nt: TGTGCCAGCAGCCAACAGGGGCAGAGGGCTTTCTTT
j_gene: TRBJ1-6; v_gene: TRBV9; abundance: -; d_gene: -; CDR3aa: CASSVVTGENSPLHF; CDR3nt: TGTGCCAGCAGCGTAGTAACAGGCGAAAATTCACCCCTCCACTTT
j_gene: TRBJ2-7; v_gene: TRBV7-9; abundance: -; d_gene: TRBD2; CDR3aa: CASSPGTSGFDEQYF; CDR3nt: TGTGCCAGCAGCCCGGGGACTAGCGGGTTCGACGAGCAGTACTTC
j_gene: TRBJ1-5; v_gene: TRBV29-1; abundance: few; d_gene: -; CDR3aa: CSARDNYNQPQHF; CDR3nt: TGCAGCGCGAGGGACAATTACAATCAGCCCCAGCATTTT
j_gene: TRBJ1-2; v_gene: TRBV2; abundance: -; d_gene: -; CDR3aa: CASSVEGTNYGYTF; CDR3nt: TGTGCCAGCAGTGTCGAGGGAACTAACTATGGCTACACCTTC
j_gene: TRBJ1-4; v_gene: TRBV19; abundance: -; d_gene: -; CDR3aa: CASSHRESNEKLFF; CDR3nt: TGTGCCAGCTCTCACCGGGAGTCCAATGAAAAACTGTTTTTT
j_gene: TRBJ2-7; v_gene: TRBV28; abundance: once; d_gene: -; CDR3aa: CASSPHSTYEQYF; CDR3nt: TGTGCCAGCAGTCCCCACAGTACCTACGAGCAGTACTTC
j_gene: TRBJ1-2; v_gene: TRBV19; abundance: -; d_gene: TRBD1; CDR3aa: CASSQQDRVNYGYTF; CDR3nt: TGTGCCAGTAGCCAACAGGACAGGGTTAACTATGGCTACACCTTC
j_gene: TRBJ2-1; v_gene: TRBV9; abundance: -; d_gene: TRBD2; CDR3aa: CASSVLAGGLNEQFF; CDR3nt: TGTGCCAGCAGCGTACTAGCGGGAGGGCTCAATGAGCAGTTCTTC
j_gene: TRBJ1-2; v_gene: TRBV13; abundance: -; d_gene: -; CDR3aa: CASSGYLRLGYTF; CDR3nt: TGTGCCAGCTCGGGGTATCTTAGGTTAGGCTACACCTTC
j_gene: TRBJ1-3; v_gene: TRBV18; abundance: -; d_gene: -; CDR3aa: CASSPTGGDTIYF; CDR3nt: TGTGCCAGCTCACCAACGGGGGGTGACACCATATATTTT
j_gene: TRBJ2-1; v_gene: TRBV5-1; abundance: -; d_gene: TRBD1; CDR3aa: CASSLGGRGLYNEQFF; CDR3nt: TGCGCCAGCAGCTTGGGCGGCAGGGGGCTTTACAATGAGCAGTTCTTC
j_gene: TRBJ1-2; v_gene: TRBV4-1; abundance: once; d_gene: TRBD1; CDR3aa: CASSHLAGQGALDYGYTF; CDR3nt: TGCGCCAGCAGCCACCTTGCGGGACAGGGGGCCTTAGACTATGGCTACACCTTC
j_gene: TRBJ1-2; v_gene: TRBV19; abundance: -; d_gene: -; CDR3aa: CASSGTGISRIFGYTF; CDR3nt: TGTGCCAGTAGTGGAACAGGGATCTCCCGAATCTTTGGCTACACCTTC
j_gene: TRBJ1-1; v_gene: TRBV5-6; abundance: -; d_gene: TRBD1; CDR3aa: CASSSRDRYTEAFF; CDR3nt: TGTGCCAGCAGCTCAAGGGACAGATACACTGAAGCTTTCTTT
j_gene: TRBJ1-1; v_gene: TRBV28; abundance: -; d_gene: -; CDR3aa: CASSPTTGANTEAFF; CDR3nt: TGTGCCAGCAGCCCTACGACAGGAGCGAACACTGAAGCTTTCTTT
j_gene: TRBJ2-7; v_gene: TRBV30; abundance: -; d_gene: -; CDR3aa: CAWNGQDSREQYF; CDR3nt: TGTGCCTGGAATGGGCAGGACTCTCGTGAGCAGTACTTC
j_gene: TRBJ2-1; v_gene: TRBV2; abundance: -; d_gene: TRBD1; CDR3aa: CASITGTGIDNEQFF; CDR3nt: TGTGCCAGCATCACGGGGACAGGGATTGACAATGAGCAGTTCTTC
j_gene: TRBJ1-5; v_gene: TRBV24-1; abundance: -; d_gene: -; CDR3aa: CATSVAGRGNQPQHF; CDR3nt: TGTGCCACCAGTGTGGCGGGCCGAGGCAATCAGCCCCAGCATTTT
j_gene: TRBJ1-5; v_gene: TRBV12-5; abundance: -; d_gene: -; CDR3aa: CASGLGGQENQPQHF; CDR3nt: TGTGCTAGTGGTTTGGGGGGACAAGAGAATCAGCCCCAGCATTTT
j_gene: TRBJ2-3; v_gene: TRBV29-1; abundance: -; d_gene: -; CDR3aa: CSVEVASTDTQYF; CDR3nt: TGCAGCGTTGAGGTAGCGAGCACAGATACGCAGTATTTT
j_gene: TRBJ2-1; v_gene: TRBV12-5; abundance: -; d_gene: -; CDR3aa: CASFGTRSSYNEQFF; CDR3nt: TGTGCTAGTTTTGGCACACGGAGCTCCTACAATGAGCAGTTCTTC
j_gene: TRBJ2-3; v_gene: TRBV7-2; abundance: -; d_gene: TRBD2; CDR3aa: CASSLVGGGSTDTQYF; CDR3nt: TGTGCCAGCAGCTTAGTAGGCGGGGGGAGCACAGATACGCAGTATTTT
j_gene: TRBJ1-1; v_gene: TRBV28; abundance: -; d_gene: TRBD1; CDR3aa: CASSLGGGWWTEAFF; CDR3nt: TGTGCCAGCAGTTTAGGAGGGGGCTGGTGGACTGAAGCTTTCTTT
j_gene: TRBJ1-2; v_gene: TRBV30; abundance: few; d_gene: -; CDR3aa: CAWTPDSHANYGYTF; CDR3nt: TGTGCCTGGACCCCGGACAGTCACGCTAACTATGGCTACACCTTC
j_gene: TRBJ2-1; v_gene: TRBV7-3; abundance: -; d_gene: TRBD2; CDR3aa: CASSLTPERGGNEQFF; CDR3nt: TGTGCCAGCAGCTTAACGCCCGAGCGGGGGGGCAATGAGCAGTTCTTC
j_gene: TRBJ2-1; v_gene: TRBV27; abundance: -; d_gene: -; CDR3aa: CASSTPRSSYNEQFF; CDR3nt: TGTGCCAGCAGTACTCCAAGGAGCTCCTACAATGAGCAGTTCTTC
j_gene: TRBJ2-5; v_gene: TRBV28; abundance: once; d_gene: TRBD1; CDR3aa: CASSRGQGRETQYF; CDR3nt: TGTGCCAGCAGTAGGGGACAGGGGCGGGAGACCCAGTACTTC